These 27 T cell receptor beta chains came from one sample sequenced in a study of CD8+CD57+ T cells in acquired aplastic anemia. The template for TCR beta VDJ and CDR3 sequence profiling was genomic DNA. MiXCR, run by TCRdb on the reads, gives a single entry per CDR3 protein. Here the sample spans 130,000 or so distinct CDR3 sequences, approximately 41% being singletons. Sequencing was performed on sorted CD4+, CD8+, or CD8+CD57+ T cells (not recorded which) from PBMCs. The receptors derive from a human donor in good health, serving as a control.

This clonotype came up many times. CDR3 bases: TGTGCCAGCAGTTATAATACAGGGGTGGGAACCTACGAGCAGTACTTC. Protein product: CASSYNTGVGTYEQYF. The genes are TRBV12-3 or TRBV12-4 and TRBJ2-7; the match to TRBD1 covers 7 bases. J lost 2 bases, V lost 4 bases, and 11 bases had no gene match. CDR3 length: 16 amino acids.

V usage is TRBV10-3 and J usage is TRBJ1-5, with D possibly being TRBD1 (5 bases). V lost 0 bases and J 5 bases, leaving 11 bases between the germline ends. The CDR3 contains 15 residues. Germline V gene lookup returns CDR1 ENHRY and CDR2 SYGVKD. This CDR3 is CAISESTGAHQPQHF. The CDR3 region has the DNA TGTGCCATCAGTGAGTCGACCGGGGCTCATCAGCCCCAGCATTTT.

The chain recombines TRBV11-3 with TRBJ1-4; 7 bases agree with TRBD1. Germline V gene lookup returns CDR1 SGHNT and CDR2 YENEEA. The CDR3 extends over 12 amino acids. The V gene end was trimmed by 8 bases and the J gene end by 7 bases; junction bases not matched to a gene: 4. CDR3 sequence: CASVRGGEKLFF. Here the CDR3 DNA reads TGTGCCAGCGTCAGGGGGGGTGAAAAACTGTTTTTT.

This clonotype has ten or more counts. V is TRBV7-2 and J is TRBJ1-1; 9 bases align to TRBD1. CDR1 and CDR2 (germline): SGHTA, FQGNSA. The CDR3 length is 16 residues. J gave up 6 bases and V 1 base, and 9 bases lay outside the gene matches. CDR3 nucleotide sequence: TGTGCCAGCAGCTTAGTGGGACAGGGTATATGGGCTGAAGCTTTCTTT. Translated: CASSLVGQGIWAEAFF.

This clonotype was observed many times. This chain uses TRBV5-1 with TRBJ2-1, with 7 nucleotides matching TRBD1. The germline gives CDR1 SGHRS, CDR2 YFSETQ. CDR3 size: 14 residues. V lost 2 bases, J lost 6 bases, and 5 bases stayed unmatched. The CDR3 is CASSFRQGINEQFF. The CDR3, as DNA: TGCGCCAGCAGCTTCAGACAGGGAATCAATGAGCAGTTCTTC.

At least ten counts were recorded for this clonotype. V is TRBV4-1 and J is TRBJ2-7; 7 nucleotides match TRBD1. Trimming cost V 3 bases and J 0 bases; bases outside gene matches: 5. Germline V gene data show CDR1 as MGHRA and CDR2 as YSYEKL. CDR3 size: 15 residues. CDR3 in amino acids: CASSHPGQSSYEQYF. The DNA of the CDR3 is TGCGCCAGCAGCCACCCGGGACAGAGCTCCTACGAGCAGTACTTC.

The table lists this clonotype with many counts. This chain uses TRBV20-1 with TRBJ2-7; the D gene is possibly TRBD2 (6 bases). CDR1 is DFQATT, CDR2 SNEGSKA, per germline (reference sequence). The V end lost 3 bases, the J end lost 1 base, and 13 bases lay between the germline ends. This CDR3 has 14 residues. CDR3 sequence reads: CSASPLALSYEQYF. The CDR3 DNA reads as TGCAGTGCTAGCCCACTAGCCTTGTCCTACGAGCAGTACTTC.

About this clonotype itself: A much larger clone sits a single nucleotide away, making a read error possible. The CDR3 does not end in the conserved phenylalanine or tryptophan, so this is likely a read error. The CDR3 nucleotides read TGCAGTGCTAGGACACGGGGTGGCTACACCTCC. Translating gives CSARTRGGYTS. This chain links TRBV20-1 with TRBJ1-2; the D is unclear. V was clipped by 3 bases and J by 7 bases, with 9 bases between them. The germline gives CDR1 DFQATT, CDR2 SNEGSKA (reference sequence). This CDR3 is 11 amino acids long.

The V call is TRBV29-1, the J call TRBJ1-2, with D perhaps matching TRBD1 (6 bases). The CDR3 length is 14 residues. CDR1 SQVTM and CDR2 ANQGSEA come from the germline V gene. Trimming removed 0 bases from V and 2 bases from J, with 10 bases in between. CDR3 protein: CSVEDADRNYGYTF. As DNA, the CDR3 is TGCAGCGTTGAAGACGCGGACAGAAACTATGGCTACACCTTC.

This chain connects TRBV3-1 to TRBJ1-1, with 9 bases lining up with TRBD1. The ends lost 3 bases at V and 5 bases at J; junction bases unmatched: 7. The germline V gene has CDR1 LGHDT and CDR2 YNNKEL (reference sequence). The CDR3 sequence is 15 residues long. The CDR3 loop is CASSQGVQGATEAFF. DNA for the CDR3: TGTGCCAGCAGCCAGGGGGTACAGGGGGCGACTGAAGCTTTCTTT. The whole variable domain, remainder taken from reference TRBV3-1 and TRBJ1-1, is DTAVSQTPKYLVTQMGNDKSIKCEQNLGHDTMYWYKQDSKKFLKIMFSYNNKELIINETVPNRFSPKSPDKAHLNLHINSLELGDSAVYFCASSQGVQGATEAFFGQGTRLTVV.

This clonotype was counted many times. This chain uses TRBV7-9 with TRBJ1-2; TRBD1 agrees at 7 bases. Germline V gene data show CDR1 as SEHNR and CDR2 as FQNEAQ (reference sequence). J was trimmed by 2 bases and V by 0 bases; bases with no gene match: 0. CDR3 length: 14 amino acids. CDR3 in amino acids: CASSLAGQNYGYTF. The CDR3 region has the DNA TGTGCCAGCAGCTTAGCGGGACAGAACTATGGCTACACCTTC. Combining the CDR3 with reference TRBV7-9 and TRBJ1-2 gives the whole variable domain DTGVSQNPRHKITKRGQNVTFRCDPISEHNRLYWYRQTLGQGPEFLTYFQNEAQLEKSRLLSDRFSAERPKGSFSTLEIQRTEQGDSAMYLCASSLAGQNYGYTFGSGTRLTVV.

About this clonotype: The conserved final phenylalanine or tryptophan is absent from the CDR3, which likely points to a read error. The CDR3 region is CASSEGKRPEKLFL. For the CDR3, the DNA is TGTGCCAGCAGTGAAGGCAAACGTCCCGAAAAACTGTTTTTA. The chain combines TRBV2 with TRBJ1-4; D is ambiguous. V lost 1 base and J lost 8, with 11 bases in between. This CDR3 region has 14 residues. Per germline, CDR1 SNHLY and CDR2 FYNNEI.

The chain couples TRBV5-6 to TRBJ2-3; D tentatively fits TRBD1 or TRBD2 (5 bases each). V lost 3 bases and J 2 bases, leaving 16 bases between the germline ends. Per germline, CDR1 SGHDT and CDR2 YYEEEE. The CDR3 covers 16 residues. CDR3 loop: CASSWDAPGTTDTQYF. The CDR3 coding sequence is TGTGCCAGCAGCTGGGACGCCCCGGGGACCACAGATACGCAGTATTTT.

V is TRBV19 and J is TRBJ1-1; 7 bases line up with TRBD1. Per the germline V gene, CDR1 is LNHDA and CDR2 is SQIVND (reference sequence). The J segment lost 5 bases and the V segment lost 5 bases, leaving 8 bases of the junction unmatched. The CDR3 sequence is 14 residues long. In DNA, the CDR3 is TGTGCCAGTAGTGACCGACAGGGAAGAACTGAAGCTTTCTTT. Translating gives CASSDRQGRTEAFF.

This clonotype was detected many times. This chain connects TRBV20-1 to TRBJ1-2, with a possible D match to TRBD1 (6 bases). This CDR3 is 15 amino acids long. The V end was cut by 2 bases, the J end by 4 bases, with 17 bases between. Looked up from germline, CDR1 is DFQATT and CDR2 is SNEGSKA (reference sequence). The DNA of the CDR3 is TGCAGTGCTAGACCAAACAGGGTCTCTGGCTATGGCTACACCTTC. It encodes CSARPNRVSGYGYTF.

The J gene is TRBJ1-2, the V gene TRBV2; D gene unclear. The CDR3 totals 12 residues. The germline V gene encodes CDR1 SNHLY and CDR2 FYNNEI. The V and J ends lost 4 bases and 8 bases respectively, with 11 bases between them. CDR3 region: CASSGGRGGYTF. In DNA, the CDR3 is TGTGCCAGCAGTGGAGGACGGGGAGGCTACACCTTC.

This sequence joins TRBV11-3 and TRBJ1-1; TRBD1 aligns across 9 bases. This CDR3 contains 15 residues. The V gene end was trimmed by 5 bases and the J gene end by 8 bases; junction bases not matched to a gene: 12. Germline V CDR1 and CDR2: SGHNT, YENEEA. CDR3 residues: CASSLFGTGKTEAFF. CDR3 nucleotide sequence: TGTGCCAGCAGCCTCTTCGGGACAGGGAAGACCGAAGCTTTCTTT.

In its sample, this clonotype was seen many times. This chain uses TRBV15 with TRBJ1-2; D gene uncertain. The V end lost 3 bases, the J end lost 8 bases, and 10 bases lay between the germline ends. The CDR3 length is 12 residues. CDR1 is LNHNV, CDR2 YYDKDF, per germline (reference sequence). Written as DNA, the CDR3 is TGTGCCACCAGCAGTGAAGCCTGGGGCTACACCTTC. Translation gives CATSSEAWGYTF.

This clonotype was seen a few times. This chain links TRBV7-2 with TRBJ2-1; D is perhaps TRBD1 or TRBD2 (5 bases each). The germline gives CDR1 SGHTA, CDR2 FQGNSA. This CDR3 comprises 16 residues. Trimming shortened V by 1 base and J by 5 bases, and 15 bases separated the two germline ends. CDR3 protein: CASSLVLGELNNEQFF. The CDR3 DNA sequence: TGTGCCAGCAGCTTAGTCTTGGGGGAACTAAACAATGAGCAGTTCTTC.

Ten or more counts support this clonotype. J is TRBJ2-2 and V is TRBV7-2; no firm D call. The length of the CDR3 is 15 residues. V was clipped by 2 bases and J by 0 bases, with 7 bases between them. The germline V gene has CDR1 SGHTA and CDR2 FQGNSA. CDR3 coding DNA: TGTGCCAGCAGCTTAAGCAGGACGAACACCGGGGAGCTGTTTTTT. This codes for CASSLSRTNTGELFF.

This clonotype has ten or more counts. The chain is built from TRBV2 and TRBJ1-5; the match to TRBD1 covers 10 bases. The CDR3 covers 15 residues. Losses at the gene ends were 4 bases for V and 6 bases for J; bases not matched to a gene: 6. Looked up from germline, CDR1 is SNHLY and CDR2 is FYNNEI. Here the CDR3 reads CASSGDRGPAQPQHF. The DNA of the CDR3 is TGTGCCAGCAGTGGAGACAGGGGGCCGGCTCAGCCCCAGCATTTT.

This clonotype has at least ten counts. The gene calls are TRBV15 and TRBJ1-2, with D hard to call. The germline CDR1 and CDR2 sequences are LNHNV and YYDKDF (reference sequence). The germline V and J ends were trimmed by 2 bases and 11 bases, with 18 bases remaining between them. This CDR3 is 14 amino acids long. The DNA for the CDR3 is TGTGCCACCAGCAGACCCGAGCCTATGTCCTCGTACACCTTC. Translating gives CATSRPEPMSSYTF. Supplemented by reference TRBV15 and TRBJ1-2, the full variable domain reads DAMVIQNPRYQVTQFGKPVTLSCSQTLNHNVMYWYQQKSSQAPKLLFHYYDKDFNNEADTPDNFQSRRPNTSFCFLDIRSPGLGDTAMYLCATSRPEPMSSYTFGSGTRLTVV.

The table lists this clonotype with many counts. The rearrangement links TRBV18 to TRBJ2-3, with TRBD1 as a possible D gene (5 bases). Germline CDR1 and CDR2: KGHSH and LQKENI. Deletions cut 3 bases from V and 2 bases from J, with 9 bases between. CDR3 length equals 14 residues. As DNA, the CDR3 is TGTGCCAGCTCACCCGACAGCGACACAGATACGCAGTATTTT. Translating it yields CASSPDSDTDTQYF.

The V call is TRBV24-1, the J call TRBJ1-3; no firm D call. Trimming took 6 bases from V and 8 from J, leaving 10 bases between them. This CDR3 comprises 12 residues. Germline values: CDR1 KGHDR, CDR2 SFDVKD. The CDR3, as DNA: TGTGCCACCAGTTCCGACGGGGACACCATATATTTT. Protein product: CATSSDGDTIYF.

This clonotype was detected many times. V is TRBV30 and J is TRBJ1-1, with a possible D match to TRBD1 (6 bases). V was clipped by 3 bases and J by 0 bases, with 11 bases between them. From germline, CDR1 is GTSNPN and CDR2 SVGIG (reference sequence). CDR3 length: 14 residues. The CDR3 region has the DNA TGTGCCTGGAGCAGGGGAGGGCTGAACACTGAAGCTTTCTTT. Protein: CAWSRGGLNTEAFF.

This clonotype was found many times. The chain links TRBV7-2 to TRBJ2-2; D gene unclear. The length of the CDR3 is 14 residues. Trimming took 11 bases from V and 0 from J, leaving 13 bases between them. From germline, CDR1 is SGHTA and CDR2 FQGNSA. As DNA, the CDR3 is TGTGCCGGACCAAGGAATGCGAACACCGGGGAGCTGTTTTTT. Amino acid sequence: CAGPRNANTGELFF.

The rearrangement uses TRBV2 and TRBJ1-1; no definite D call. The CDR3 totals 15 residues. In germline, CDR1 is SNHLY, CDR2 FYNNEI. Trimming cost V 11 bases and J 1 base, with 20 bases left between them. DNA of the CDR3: TGTGCCGTCCGTAACTATATAACGGCGAACACTGAAGCTTTCTTT. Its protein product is CAVRNYITANTEAFF.